This entry lists 28 T cell receptor beta chains sequenced from one sample in a study of T-cell memory formation after mild COVID-19. TCRdb processed the 5' RACE reads anew with MiXCR; each CDR3 protein has one entry. The sample lists around 450,000 distinct CDR3 sequences, 20% occurring once. Source material: PBMCs or a T cell subset sorted from them (not recorded which). These receptors were taken from an adult woman who had mild COVID-19 (a few samples of this study predate the infection). Cell type and time point are not known.

The J gene is TRBJ2-7, the V gene TRBV4-2; 7 bases are a match to TRBD2. Losses at the gene ends were 1 base for V and 2 bases for J; bases not matched to a gene: 8. The CDR3 sequence is 16 residues long. The germline CDR1 and CDR2 sequences are LGHNA and YNFKEQ. The CDR3 sequence is CASSQGLAVIPYEQYF. The CDR3 nucleotides read TGTGCCAGCAGCCAAGGGCTAGCGGTTATCCCCTACGAGCAGTACTTC.

The CDR3 reads CASRNQGATNEKLFF. CDR3 coding DNA: TGTGCCAGCAGGAACCAGGGCGCAACTAATGAAAAACTGTTTTTT. This rearrangement joins TRBV6-5 to TRBJ1-4; D might be TRBD1 (5 bases). Germline values: CDR1 MNHEY, CDR2 SVGAGI. The CDR3 length is 15 residues. V was clipped by 6 bases and J by 0 bases, with 11 bases between them.

The table lists this clonotype with a few counts. The chain is built from TRBV6-1 and TRBJ1-2; no definite D call. V lost 6 bases to trimming and J lost 7 bases, with 9 bases between them. Germline lookup yields CDR1 MNHNS and CDR2 SASEGT. The CDR3 has 11 residues. Written as DNA, the CDR3 is TGTGCCAGCAGGCAGGCCGGTGGCTACACCTTC. This sequence encodes CASRQAGGYTF.

This clonotype turned up a few times. The chain has TRBV20-1 and TRBJ1-1; TRBD1 is a possible D gene (6 bases). Germline CDR1 and CDR2: DFQATT and SNEGSKA (reference sequence). The CDR3 is 15 residues long. The V and J ends lost 0 bases and 1 base respectively, with 12 bases between them. CDR3 nucleotides: TGCAGTGCTAGAGATACAGGGTTTACGAACACTGAAGCTTTCTTT. Its protein product is CSARDTGFTNTEAFF.

This rearrangement joins TRBV27 to TRBJ1-5; TRBD1 might be the D (5 bases). The CDR3 has 15 residues. CDR1 is MNHEY and CDR2 is SMNVEV in the germline V gene (reference sequence). V lost 3 bases to trimming and J lost 5 bases, with 14 bases between them. CDR3 in DNA: TGTGCCAGCAGTTTTGGGGGAAACTTGGATCAGCCCCAGCATTTT. Amino acid sequence: CASSFGGNLDQPQHF.

V and J are TRBV6-5 and TRBJ2-1; D is ambiguous. Germline CDR1 and CDR2: MNHEY and SVGAGI. The germline V and J ends were trimmed by 0 bases and 0 bases, with 9 bases remaining between them. The CDR3 totals 16 residues. As DNA, the CDR3 is TGTGCCAGCAGTTACTCGGCGTTTAGCTCCTACAATGAGCAGTTCTTC. This translates into CASSYSAFSSYNEQFF.

V usage is TRBV6-4 and J usage is TRBJ2-1, with 9 positions matching TRBD1. V lost 4 bases, J lost 12 bases, and 1 base stayed unmatched. There are 11 residues in the CDR3. Germline V lookup: CDR1 MRHNA, CDR2 SNTAGT. The CDR3 region has the DNA TGTGCCAGCAGTGGGGGACAGGGGCAGTTCTTC. It is translated as CASSGGQGQFF.

This clonotype was counted once. The chain carries TRBV6-2 or TRBV6-3 and TRBJ1-2, with D unclear. CDR3 length: 16 residues. CDR1 and CDR2 from the germline V gene are MNHEY and SVGEGT. The V gene lost 0 bases and the J gene lost 4 bases, with 15 bases spanning the gap. The CDR3 sequence is CASSYSKGQIIYGYTF. The CDR3 coding sequence is TGTGCCAGCAGTTACTCGAAGGGCCAGATCATCTATGGCTACACCTTC.

This clonotype has a handful of counts. The V call is TRBV20-1, the J call TRBJ2-1; D is uncertain. Germline V lookup: CDR1 DFQATT, CDR2 SNEGSKA (reference sequence). The V gene lost 5 bases and the J gene lost 1 base, with 12 bases spanning the gap. The CDR3 loop spans 14 amino acids. The CDR3 spells CSASFGWSYNEQFF. DNA for the CDR3: TGCAGTGCTTCCTTTGGGTGGTCCTACAATGAGCAGTTCTTC.

This clonotype was detected ten times or more. The V gene is TRBV5-1, the J gene TRBJ2-1; D not certain. The germline CDR1 and CDR2 sequences are SGHRS and YFSETQ. CDR3 length: 11 amino acids. Trimming left V 1 base short and J 9 bases short, with 5 bases between. Here the CDR3 reads CASSLLGEQFF. The CDR3, as DNA: TGCGCCAGCAGCTTGTTGGGTGAGCAGTTCTTC.

The chain is built from TRBV6-5 and TRBJ2-2; TRBD1 might be the D (5 bases). The CDR3 has 14 amino acids. Germline CDR1 and CDR2: MNHEY and SVGAGI. Trimming removed 2 bases from V and 1 base from J, with 5 bases in between. The CDR3 reads CASSYQGNTGELFF. The CDR3 DNA follows: TGTGCCAGCAGTTACCAGGGGAACACCGGGGAGCTGTTTTTT.

This chain connects TRBV4-1 to TRBJ2-7; the match to TRBD1 covers 8 bases. Germline V lookup: CDR1 MGHRA, CDR2 YSYEKL. J lost 4 bases, V lost 3 bases, and 8 bases had no gene match. The CDR3 runs 15 residues. CDR3 nucleotide sequence: TGCGCCAGCAGCCAGGCAACCGGACAGGGATACGAGCAGTACTTC. It is translated as CASSQATGQGYEQYF.

The chain joins TRBV20-1 to TRBJ2-3; D perhaps matches TRBD2 (5 bases). This CDR3 is 14 amino acids long. CDR1 DFQATT and CDR2 SNEGSKA come from the germline V gene (reference sequence). The germline V and J ends were trimmed by 6 bases and 1 base, with 14 bases remaining between them. The CDR3 here is CSANGFSGTDTQYF. CDR3 coding DNA: TGCAGTGCAAATGGATTTAGCGGCACAGATACGCAGTATTTT.

The gene calls are TRBV5-1 and TRBJ1-2; D gene unclear. The CDR3 runs 17 residues. The ends were cut back, 5 bases at V and 5 bases at J, with 25 bases in the middle. From germline, CDR1 is SGHRS and CDR2 YFSETQ. CDR3 DNA sequence: TGCGCCAGCAGTTCAGACCTAACGACGGGGAATCGTTATGGCTACACCTTC. It codes for CASSSDLTTGNRYGYTF.

This clonotype was seen repeatedly, ten times or more. J is TRBJ2-7 and V is TRBV28; the match to TRBD1 covers 7 bases. Germline-derived CDR1 and CDR2 are MDHEN and SYDVKM. This CDR3 has 15 amino acids. Trimming took 4 bases from V and 3 from J; bases not matched to a gene: 9. DNA of the CDR3: TGTGCCAGCAGTTCAACGGGACAGATCGGCTACGAGCAGTACTTC. Its protein product is CASSSTGQIGYEQYF. The full variable domain, with the rest looked up from reference TRBV28 and TRBJ2-7, is DVKVTQSSRYLVKRTGEKVFLECVQDMDHENMFWYRQDPGLGLRLIYFSYDVKMKEKGDIPEGYSVSREKKERFSLILESASTNQTSMYLCASSSTGQIGYEQYFGPGTRLTVT.

The table lists this clonotype with a few counts. The V call is TRBV3-1, the J call TRBJ1-1; D is unclear. Germline lookup yields CDR1 LGHDT and CDR2 YNNKEL (reference sequence). Trimming stripped 0 bases from V and 3 bases from J, with 11 bases between. The CDR3 runs to 15 residues. CDR3 sequence: CASSQDRQRHTEAFF. CDR3 nucleotides: TGTGCCAGCAGCCAAGATCGGCAGAGACACACTGAAGCTTTCTTT.

This rearrangement joins TRBV19 to TRBJ2-1; 7 bases fit TRBD2. Germline loops: CDR1 LNHDA, CDR2 SQIVND (reference sequence). The CDR3 consists of 14 residues. Unmatched junction bases numbered 3, after V lost 5 bases and J lost 2 bases. The CDR3 region has the DNA TGTGCCAGTAGTGTCGGGACTACCTACAATGAGCAGTTCTTC. It specifies CASSVGTTYNEQFF.

The chain couples TRBV30 to TRBJ1-2, with D unresolved. Trimming pared 4 bases from V and 4 bases from J, leaving 10 bases between. The length of the CDR3 is 12 residues. Germline V CDR1 and CDR2: GTSNPN, SVGIG (reference sequence). The CDR3 DNA sequence: TGTGCCTGGACGGGAGCTCTCTATGGCTACACCTTC. This encodes CAWTGALYGYTF.

This clonotype came up a few times. This chain uses TRBV24-1 with TRBJ2-7; the D gene is possibly TRBD1 (6 bases). From germline, CDR1 is KGHDR and CDR2 SFDVKD. Trimming stripped 0 bases from V and 4 bases from J, with 18 bases between. The CDR3 extends over 17 amino acids. CDR3 DNA: TGTGCCACCAGTGATTTGCTGGGGGCTGAGGACCTTTACGAGCAGTACTTC. This codes for CATSDLLGAEDLYEQYF.

This clonotype has more than one count but fewer than ten. The J gene is TRBJ1-5, the V gene TRBV24-1; unclear D gene. Trimming took 4 bases from V and 0 from J, leaving 12 bases between them. CDR1 and CDR2 from the germline V gene are KGHDR and SFDVKD. This CDR3 is built from 16 residues. CDR3 region: CATSDSDGNSNQPQHF. The DNA of the CDR3 is TGTGCCACCAGTGACTCGGACGGCAATAGCAATCAGCCCCAGCATTTT.

There are a few counts of this clonotype. This chain uses TRBV5-1 with TRBJ2-5; the D is unclear. The CDR3 sequence is 14 residues long. Germline V CDR1 and CDR2: SGHRS, YFSETQ. Trimming cost V 0 bases and J 2 bases, with 8 bases left between them. The CDR3 protein is CASSLVSGQETQYF. The CDR3 coding sequence is TGCGCCAGCAGCTTGGTATCCGGTCAAGAGACCCAGTACTTC. The full variable domain, its missing parts supplied by reference TRBV5-1 and TRBJ2-5, is KAGVTQTPRYLIKTRGQQVTLSCSPISGHRSVSWYQQTPGQGLQFLFEYFSETQRNKGNFPGRFSGRQFSNSRSEMNVSTLELGDSALYLCASSLVSGQETQYFGPGTRLLVL.

This clonotype was counted a few times. The rearrangement links TRBV12-3 or TRBV12-4 to TRBJ2-5; TRBD1 matches 12 bases. This CDR3 comprises 15 residues. Trimming at V came to 6 bases and at J to 5 bases, leaving 7 bases not matched to a gene. CDR3 residues: CASSAGTGGAETQYF. CDR3 bases: TGTGCCAGCAGCGCCGGGACAGGGGGCGCGGAGACCCAGTACTTC.

This clonotype was observed a handful of times. The CDR3 here is CASSRSTNNEQFF. DNA for the CDR3: TGTGCCAGCAGTCGGTCAACGAACAATGAGCAGTTCTTC. V usage is TRBV6-6 and J usage is TRBJ2-1; D not certain. The germline V gene encodes CDR1 MNHNY and CDR2 SVGAGI (reference sequence). The CDR3 length is 13 residues. V was trimmed by 5 bases and J by 5 bases, leaving 10 bases between them.

The chain couples TRBV7-9 to TRBJ2-1; no reliable D call. This CDR3 comprises 11 residues. Germline lookup yields CDR1 SEHNR and CDR2 FQNEAQ (reference sequence). V dropped 3 bases and J dropped 9 bases, with 6 bases sitting between them. The CDR3 sequence is CASSFGPEQFF. The CDR3 region has the DNA TGTGCCAGCAGCTTCGGTCCTGAGCAGTTCTTC.

The chain employs TRBV5-1 and TRBJ1-6; D unclear. The germline V gene has CDR1 SGHRS and CDR2 YFSETQ. V was pared by 3 bases and J by 5 bases, with 12 bases between. The CDR3 has 15 residues. The CDR3 DNA sequence: TGCGCCAGCAGCTACAGTTCTGAAAATAATTCACCCCTCCACTTT. It yields the protein CASSYSSENNSPLHF.

Only a few counts were recorded for this clonotype. CDR3 sequence reads: CAWSGNYEQYF. CDR3 DNA: TGTGCCTGGAGCGGGAACTACGAGCAGTACTTC. The rearrangement uses TRBV30 and TRBJ2-7; possible D gene TRBD2, 5 bases. The CDR3 contains 11 residues. Deletions cut 3 bases from V and 3 bases from J, with 6 bases between. Looked up from germline, CDR1 is GTSNPN and CDR2 is SVGIG (reference sequence).

The rearrangement uses TRBV7-9 and TRBJ2-5; maybe TRBD1 (5 bases). V lost 6 bases and J 2 bases, leaving 13 bases between the germline ends. Per germline, CDR1 SEHNR and CDR2 FQNEAQ (reference sequence). CDR3 size: 14 residues. The DNA of the CDR3 is TGTGCCAGCAGACCCAGGGCGTCACAAGAGACCCAGTACTTC. As protein: CASRPRASQETQYF.

The chain combines TRBV6-2 or TRBV6-3 with TRBJ2-3, with 10 nucleotides matching TRBD2. Per the germline V gene, CDR1 is MNHEY and CDR2 is SVGEGT. CDR3 size: 17 residues. The V gene end was trimmed by 4 bases and the J gene end by 2 bases; junction bases not matched to a gene: 9. The CDR3 spells CASSSYGLADHTDTQYF. The CDR3 nucleotides are TGTGCCAGCAGTTCCTATGGACTAGCGGATCACACAGATACGCAGTATTTT.